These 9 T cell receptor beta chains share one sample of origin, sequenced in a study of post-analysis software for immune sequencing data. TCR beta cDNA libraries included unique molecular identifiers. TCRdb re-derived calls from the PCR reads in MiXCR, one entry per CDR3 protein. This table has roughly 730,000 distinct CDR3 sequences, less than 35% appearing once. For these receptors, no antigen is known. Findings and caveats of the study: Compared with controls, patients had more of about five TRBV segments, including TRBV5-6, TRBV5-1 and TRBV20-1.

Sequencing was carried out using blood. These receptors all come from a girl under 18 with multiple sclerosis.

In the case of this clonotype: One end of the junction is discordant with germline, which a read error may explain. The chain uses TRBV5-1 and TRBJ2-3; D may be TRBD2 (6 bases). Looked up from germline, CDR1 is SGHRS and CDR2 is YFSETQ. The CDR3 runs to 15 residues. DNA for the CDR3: TGCGCAAGCAGCTTGTTGGGACTCAGCACAGATACGCAGTATTTT. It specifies CASSLLGLSTDTQYF. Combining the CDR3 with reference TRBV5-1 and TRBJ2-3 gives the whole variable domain KAGVTQTPRYLIKTRGQQVTLSCSPISGHRSVSWYQQTPGQGLQFLFEYFSETQRNKGNFPGRFSGRQFSNSRSEMNVSTLELGDSALYLCASSLLGLSTDTQYFGPGTRLTVL.

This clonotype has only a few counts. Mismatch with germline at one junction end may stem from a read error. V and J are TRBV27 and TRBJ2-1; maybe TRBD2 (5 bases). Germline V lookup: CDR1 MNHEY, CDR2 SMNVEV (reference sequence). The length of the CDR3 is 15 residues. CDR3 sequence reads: CASSFTGNSYNGQFF. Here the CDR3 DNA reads TGTGCCAGCAGTTTTACGGGGAATTCCTACAATGGGCAGTTCTTC.

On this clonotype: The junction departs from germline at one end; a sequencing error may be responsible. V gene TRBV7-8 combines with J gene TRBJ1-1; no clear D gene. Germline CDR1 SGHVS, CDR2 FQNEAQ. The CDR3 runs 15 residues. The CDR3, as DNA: TGTACCAGCAGCTCAGCGCTTAGGCCTAACACTGAAGCTTTCTTT. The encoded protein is CTSSSALRPNTEAFF.

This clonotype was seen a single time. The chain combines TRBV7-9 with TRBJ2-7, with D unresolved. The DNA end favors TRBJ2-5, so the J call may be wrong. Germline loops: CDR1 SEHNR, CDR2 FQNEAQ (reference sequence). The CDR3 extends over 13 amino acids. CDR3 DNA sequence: TGTGCCAGCCAGATCGAGATCGTAGAGACCCAGTACTTC. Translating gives CASQIEIVETQYF.

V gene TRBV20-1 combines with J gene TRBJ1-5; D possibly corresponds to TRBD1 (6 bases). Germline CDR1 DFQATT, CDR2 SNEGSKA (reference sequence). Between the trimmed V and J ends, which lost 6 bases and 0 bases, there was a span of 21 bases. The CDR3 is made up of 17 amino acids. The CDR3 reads CSARNLQGFHSNQPQHF. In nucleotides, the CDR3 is TGCAGTGCGCGAAACCTACAGGGTTTCCATAGCAATCAGCCCCAGCATTTT.

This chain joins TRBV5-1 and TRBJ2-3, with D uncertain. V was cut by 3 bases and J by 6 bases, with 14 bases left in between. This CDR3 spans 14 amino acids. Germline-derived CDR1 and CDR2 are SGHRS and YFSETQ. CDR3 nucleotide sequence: TGCGCCAGCAGCTCTGAGGTGGCGACGGATACGCAGTATTTT. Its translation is CASSSEVATDTQYF.

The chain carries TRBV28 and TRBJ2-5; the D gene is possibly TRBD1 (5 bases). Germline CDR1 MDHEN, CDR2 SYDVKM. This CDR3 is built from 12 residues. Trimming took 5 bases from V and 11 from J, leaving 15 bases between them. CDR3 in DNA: TGTGCCAGCAGTCCCCAGGGTTTAAGGCAGTACTTC. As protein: CASSPQGLRQYF.

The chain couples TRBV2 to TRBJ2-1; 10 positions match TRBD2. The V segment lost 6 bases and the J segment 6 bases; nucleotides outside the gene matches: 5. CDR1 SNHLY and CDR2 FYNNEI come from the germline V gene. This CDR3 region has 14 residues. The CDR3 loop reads CASRSGTSVNEQFF. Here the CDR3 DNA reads TGTGCCAGCAGGTCCGGGACTAGCGTCAATGAGCAGTTCTTC.

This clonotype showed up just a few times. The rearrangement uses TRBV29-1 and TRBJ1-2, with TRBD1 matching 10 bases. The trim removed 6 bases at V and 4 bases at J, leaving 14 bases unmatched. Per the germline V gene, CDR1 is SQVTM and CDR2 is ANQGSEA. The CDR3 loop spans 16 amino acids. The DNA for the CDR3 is TGCAGCGTACGCGGGACAGGGGAATCGGCCACCTATGGCTACACCTTC. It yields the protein CSVRGTGESATYGYTF.